This T cell receptor (beta chain) was documented in a study of CD8+ T cells in alopecia areata. Study in general: Treatment of the treated patients consisted of oral tofacitinib, 5 to 10 mg twice daily.

In germline, CDR1 is MNHEY, CDR2 SVGAGI. With 9 bases removed from V and 3 bases from J, the gap between germline ends came to 17 bases. There are 14 residues in the CDR3. Reverse transcription of extracted RNA yielded cDNA, which provided the sequencing template. This table comes from immunoSEQ multiplex PCR, and its TCRdb copy is limited to in-frame clones, with some not included. The repertoire includes 150,000 or so clones, around 87% of them detected once, and over 13% sits in the top ten. Specimens obtained from alopecia areata patients comprised lesional scalp punch biopsies and peripheral blood.

The chain is built from TRBV6-5 and TRBJ2-5, with D tentatively TRBD2 (6 bases). The sample in question was CD8+ T cells sorted from blood, obtained at week 0. The receptor was isolated from a human donor with alopecia areata. This CDR3 is CASSKGLPKETQYF. The CDR3 coding sequence is TGTGCCAGTAGCAAGGGACTGCCGAAAGAGACCCAGTACTTC.